One and the same sample provided the 32 T cell receptor beta chains below, sequenced in a study of T cells in tuberculosis. Sequencing used immunoSEQ multiplex PCR; TCRdb keeps in-frame clones, though not all of them. The sample yields 35,000 to 40,000 clones, roughly 93% seen once. The sequenced sample was PBMCs. The source of these receptors is a donor aged 10 to 29 with latent tuberculosis or without tuberculosis infection. Some clones in this sample may be carry-over from other donors' samples.

The V and J genes are TRBV28 and TRBJ2-1; no reliable D call. Trimming took 6 bases from V and 0 from J, leaving 15 bases between them. This CDR3 has 16 residues. Germline V gene sequence: CDR1 MDHEN, CDR2 SYDVKM. The CDR3 here is CASSDATRSSYNEQFF. The CDR3 DNA reads TGTGCCAGCAGCGATGCAACCCGCAGCTCCTACAATGAGCAGTTCTTC.

The sample holds one count of this clone. The chain carries TRBV6-1 and TRBJ1-1; the match to TRBD1 covers 8 bases. Germline V gives CDR1 MNHNS, CDR2 SASEGT. The CDR3 runs 13 residues. The J segment lost 10 bases and the V segment lost 6 bases, leaving 10 bases of the junction unmatched. CDR3 in DNA: TGTGCCAGCAGCTGGGACAGGATTTTAGGAGCTTTCTTT. This translates into CASSWDRILGAFF.

This chain uses TRBV4-3 with TRBJ1-2; D may be TRBD1 (6 bases). Trimming removed 1 base from V and 4 bases from J, with 19 bases in between. The CDR3 totals 17 residues. Germline V lookup: CDR1 LGHNA, CDR2 YSLEER. This CDR3 is CASSQVRSGRGTYGYTF. Here the CDR3 DNA reads TGCGCCAGCAGCCAAGTTAGGTCAGGCAGGGGAACCTATGGCTACACCTTC.

The J gene is TRBJ1-6, the V gene TRBV27; D is undetermined. V shed 4 bases and J shed 10 bases, with 14 bases lying between them. The CDR3 spans 14 residues. Germline V gene sequence: CDR1 MNHEY, CDR2 SMNVEV (reference sequence). The CDR3 coding sequence is TGTGCCAGCAGTTGGACTTCAGGAGGGTCACCCCTCCACTTT. Protein sequence: CASSWTSGGSPLHF.

The gene calls are TRBV12-5 and TRBJ1-6; TRBD1 matches at 8 bases. J lost 10 bases, V lost 2 bases, and 10 bases had no gene match. There are 16 residues in the CDR3. CDR1 and CDR2 from the germline V gene are LGHNT and FRNRAP. The CDR3 reads CASGLQLTGDGSPLHF. DNA for the CDR3: TGTGCTAGTGGTTTGCAGCTGACAGGGGATGGGTCACCCCTCCACTTT.

V is TRBV5-8 and J is TRBJ1-5; maybe TRBD1 (6 bases). CDR3 length equals 12 residues. V was shortened by 7 bases and J by 6 bases, with 11 bases between the two germline ends. CDR1 SGHTS and CDR2 YDEGEE come from the germline V gene. CDR3 DNA sequence: TGTGCCAGCTGGGGGCTGAGTCAGCCCCAGCATTTT. Residues: CASWGLSQPQHF.

V usage is TRBV30 and J usage is TRBJ2-5, with no clear D. Germline CDR1 is GTSNPN and CDR2 is SVGIG (reference sequence). V shed 0 bases and J shed 2 bases, with 7 bases lying between them. CDR3 length: 13 amino acids. This CDR3 reads CAWSVGRQETQYF. Here the CDR3 DNA reads TGTGCCTGGAGTGTCGGTCGTCAAGAGACCCAGTACTTC.

The chain links TRBV19 to TRBJ2-7; maybe TRBD2 (6 bases). The germline gives CDR1 LNHDA, CDR2 SQIVND (reference sequence). The CDR3 totals 15 residues. Trimming shortened V by 5 bases and J by 6 bases, and 20 bases separated the two germline ends. CDR3 amino acids: CASSDSGARNSEQYF. CDR3 DNA: TGTGCCAGTAGTGATAGCGGTGCACGTAACAGCGAGCAGTACTTC.

The genes are TRBV19 and TRBJ1-5, with 7 positions matching TRBD1. The length of the CDR3 is 14 residues. V lost 10 bases, J lost 1 base, and 7 bases stayed unmatched. Per germline, CDR1 LNHDA and CDR2 SQIVND (reference sequence). The CDR3 loop is CATRDRDSNQPQHF. The CDR3 coding sequence is TGTGCCACTAGAGACAGGGACAGCAATCAGCCCCAGCATTTT.

The rearrangement links TRBV5-1 to TRBJ2-3, with 9 bases aligning to TRBD2. The germline CDR1 and CDR2 sequences are SGHRS and YFSETQ. The junction had 0 bases not matched to a gene; V was cut back by 0 bases and J by 4 bases. The CDR3 loop spans 14 amino acids. The CDR3 DNA reads as TGCGCCAGCAGCTTGGGCGGGGGGGCAGATACGCAGTATTTT. Translated: CASSLGGGADTQYF.

This chain connects TRBV19 to TRBJ1-2; 12 bases match TRBD1. CDR3 size: 16 residues. Germline V lookup: CDR1 LNHDA, CDR2 SQIVND (reference sequence). Unmatched junction bases numbered 7, after V lost 6 bases and J lost 2 bases. Here the CDR3 reads CASRPPGQGANYGYTF. The CDR3 DNA sequence: TGTGCCAGTAGGCCCCCGGGACAGGGGGCCAACTATGGCTACACCTTC.

This chain uses TRBV6-4 with TRBJ2-3; 9 bases map to TRBD2. Germline values: CDR1 MRHNA, CDR2 SNTAGT. The CDR3 is 15 residues long. Trimming at V came to 3 bases and at J to 8 bases, leaving 9 bases not matched to a gene. The CDR3 here is CASSEISGGGGTQYF. The CDR3 DNA is TGTGCCAGCAGTGAAATTAGCGGGGGCGGAGGTACGCAGTATTTT.

The rearrangement joins TRBV19 to TRBJ1-2; TRBD1 matches at 11 bases. V lost 9 bases to trimming and J lost 8 bases; unmatched junction nucleotides: 20. The V gene's germline CDR1 is LNHDA and CDR2 SQIVND (reference sequence). There are 17 residues in the CDR3. CDR3 amino acids: CASSYGRRTGGGGGYTF. Here the CDR3 DNA reads TGTGCCAGCTCTTATGGACGAAGGACAGGGGGCGGTGGGGGCTACACCTTC.

This chain uses TRBV5-4 with TRBJ2-7; 8 bases line up with TRBD1. This CDR3 spans 15 amino acids. Germline-derived CDR1 and CDR2 are SGHNT and YYREEE (reference sequence). V lost 3 bases and J lost 3; bases outside the gene matches: 8. CDR3 bases: TGTGCCAGCAGCTCCACCGGGACAGGTTACTACGAGCAGTACTTC. This sequence encodes CASSSTGTGYYEQYF.

V and J are TRBV19 and TRBJ1-2; TRBD1 agrees at 7 bases. Germline trimming cut 9 bases from V and 8 bases from J; bases unmatched to any gene: 12. The CDR3 length is 13 residues. In germline, CDR1 is LNHDA, CDR2 SQIVND (reference sequence). CDR3 protein: CASDPEGAGGYTF. CDR3 DNA: TGTGCCAGCGACCCTGAGGGGGCCGGCGGCTACACCTTC.

This chain connects TRBV7-3 to TRBJ2-2, with TRBD1 matching over 9 bases. V was pared by 1 base and J by 4 bases, with 4 bases of the junction left unmatched. Germline CDR1 is SGHTA and CDR2 is FQGTGA. The CDR3 sequence is 16 residues long. CDR3 region: CASSLMGTGLTGELFF. DNA of the CDR3: TGTGCCAGCAGCTTAATGGGGACAGGGCTCACCGGGGAGCTGTTTTTT.

CDR3 in amino acids: CASTERGGGGNTIYF. The CDR3 DNA sequence: TGTGCCAGCACCGAAAGGGGGGGTGGTGGAAACACCATATATTTT. This chain uses TRBV27 with TRBJ1-3; possible D gene TRBD1, 6 bases. V lost 7 bases and J lost 3, with 16 bases in between. This CDR3 region has 15 residues. Germline values: CDR1 MNHEY, CDR2 SMNVEV (reference sequence).

V and J are TRBV7-2 and TRBJ2-3; 15 bases are shared with TRBD2. In germline, CDR1 is SGHTA, CDR2 FQGNSA. V shed 4 bases, J shed 3 bases, and the junction held 2 bases outside the gene matches. The CDR3 loop spans 16 amino acids. The CDR3 DNA sequence: TGTGCCAGCAGCTCGGGACTAGCGGGGGGTACAGATACGCAGTATTTT. Its protein product is CASSSGLAGGTDTQYF.

This clone appeared a few times. The chain combines TRBV20-1 with TRBJ2-1; D is uncertain. The CDR3 covers 10 residues. The V and J ends lost 3 bases and 5 bases respectively, with 2 bases between them. Per germline, CDR1 DFQATT and CDR2 SNEGSKA (reference sequence). The CDR3 protein is CSASNNEQFF. CDR3 DNA sequence: TGCAGTGCTAGTAACAATGAGCAGTTCTTC.

The chain combines TRBV28 with TRBJ2-1; 9 bases are a match to TRBD1. CDR3 size: 16 residues. Germline lookup yields CDR1 MDHEN and CDR2 SYDVKM. Trimming at V came to 1 base and at J to 3 bases, leaving 4 bases not matched to a gene. This CDR3 is CASSLYGTGIYNEQFF. CDR3 bases: TGTGCCAGCAGTTTATACGGGACAGGGATCTACAATGAGCAGTTCTTC.

This sequence joins TRBV20-1 and TRBJ1-1; no firm D call. CDR3 size: 11 residues. Germline values: CDR1 DFQATT, CDR2 SNEGSKA (reference sequence). Trimming cost V 2 bases and J 7 bases, with 8 bases left between them. The DNA for the CDR3 is TGCAGTGCTAGACATACCTATGAAGCTTTCTTT. It yields the protein CSARHTYEAFF.

The table lists this clone with a count of one. The chain recombines TRBV4-1 with TRBJ1-4; 9 bases map to TRBD1. In germline, CDR1 is MGHRA, CDR2 YSYEKL. This CDR3 is 15 amino acids long. The trim removed 1 base at V and 10 bases at J, leaving 7 bases unmatched. The CDR3 sequence: CASSQGTGVLGKLFF. The CDR3 nucleotides read TGCGCCAGCAGCCAAGGGACAGGGGTTTTGGGAAAACTGTTTTTT.

The rearrangement joins TRBV5-1 to TRBJ1-1; no clear D. Germline V lookup: CDR1 SGHRS, CDR2 YFSETQ. The germline V and J ends were trimmed by 0 bases and 3 bases, with 9 bases remaining between them. This CDR3 is built from 14 residues. CDR3 residues: CASSLVGGDTEAFF. The CDR3, as DNA: TGCGCCAGCAGCTTGGTGGGTGGAGACACTGAAGCTTTCTTT.

The V call is TRBV5-4, the J call TRBJ1-1, with TRBD1 matching over 8 bases. The CDR3 has 13 residues. Germline V lookup: CDR1 SGHNT, CDR2 YYREEE (reference sequence). The trim removed 4 bases at V and 7 bases at J, leaving 6 bases unmatched. The CDR3 bases are TGTGCCAGCAGCCGACAGGGGTCTGATGAAGCTTTCTTT. It codes for CASSRQGSDEAFF. Supplemented by reference TRBV5-4 and TRBJ1-1, the full variable domain reads ETGVTQSPTHLIKTRGQQVTLRCSSQSGHNTVSWYQQALGQGPQFIFQYYREEENGRGNFPPRFSGLQFPNYSSELNVNALELDDSALYLCASSRQGSDEAFFGQGTRLTVV.

The chain has TRBV7-8 and TRBJ2-7; TRBD1 is a possible D gene (6 bases). Germline CDR1 and CDR2: SGHVS and FQNEAQ. The V end lost 4 bases, the J end lost 0 bases, and 16 bases lay between the germline ends. CDR3 length: 16 residues. The CDR3 is CASSSRQVFNSYEQYF. Here the CDR3 DNA reads TGTGCCAGCAGCTCGCGACAGGTCTTTAACTCCTACGAGCAGTACTTC.

The rearrangement joins TRBV5-8 to TRBJ1-2; D gene uncertain. V lost 0 bases and J 7 bases, leaving 10 bases between the germline ends. Germline-derived CDR1 and CDR2 are SGHTS and YDEGEE. This CDR3 is built from 13 residues. CDR3 DNA: TGTGCCAGCAGCTTGGGGCGGAAAGGTGGCTACACCTTC. This translates into CASSLGRKGGYTF.

The chain employs TRBV7-8 and TRBJ2-2; unclear D gene. The CDR3 is made up of 15 amino acids. V lost 1 base, J lost 0 bases, and 6 bases lay in between. Germline lookup yields CDR1 SGHVS and CDR2 FQNEAQ. CDR3 sequence (DNA): TGTGCCAGCAGCTTAGGGAGACCGAACACCGGGGAGCTGTTTTTT. Translation gives CASSLGRPNTGELFF.

V gene TRBV12-5 combines with J gene TRBJ2-3; TRBD2 might be the D (6 bases). The V and J ends lost 6 bases and 0 bases respectively, with 16 bases between them. Germline CDR1 and CDR2: LGHNT and FRNRAP. The CDR3 consists of 16 residues. In DNA form, the CDR3 reads TGTGCTAGTGGCGGGACTCCCGGGAAGAGCACAGATACGCAGTATTTT. Its translation: CASGGTPGKSTDTQYF.

This chain links TRBV7-6 with TRBJ2-1; 9 bases agree with TRBD2. The length of the CDR3 is 18 residues. The germline V gene encodes CDR1 SGHVS and CDR2 FNYEAQ. Trimming removed 1 base from V and 0 bases from J; junction bases left unmatched: 7. As DNA, the CDR3 is TGTGCCAGCAGCTTAGGGCTAGCGGGGACTAGCTCCTACAATGAGCAGTTCTTC. Its protein product is CASSLGLAGTSSYNEQFF. Combining the CDR3 with reference TRBV7-6 and TRBJ2-1 gives the whole variable domain GAGVSQSPRYKVTKRGQDVALRCDPISGHVSLYWYRQALGQGPEFLTYFNYEAQQDKSGLPNDRFSAERPEGSISTLTIQRTEQRDSAMYRCASSLGLAGTSSYNEQFFGPGTRLTVL.

V usage is TRBV19 and J usage is TRBJ2-6, with TRBD1 matching 11 bases. V shed 5 bases and J 2 bases; nucleotides not matched to a gene: 8. Germline CDR1 LNHDA, CDR2 SQIVND (reference sequence). CDR3 length: 18 amino acids. CDR3: CASSPRTGGATGANVLTF. The CDR3, as DNA: TGTGCCAGTAGTCCGCGGACAGGGGGCGCGACTGGGGCCAACGTCCTGACTTTC.

The chain links TRBV4-3 to TRBJ2-7; the match to TRBD1 covers 7 bases. Trimming at V came to 0 bases and at J to 6 bases, leaving 8 bases not matched to a gene. Looked up from germline, CDR1 is LGHNA and CDR2 is YSLEER. The CDR3 contains 15 residues. The CDR3 loop reads CASSQDHGQDREQYF. As DNA, the CDR3 is TGCGCCAGCAGCCAAGACCACGGACAGGATCGCGAGCAGTACTTC.

V is TRBV7-2 and J is TRBJ1-6; 7 nucleotides align to TRBD1. The CDR3 is 14 amino acids. Germline V gene data show CDR1 as SGHTA and CDR2 as FQGNSA. V gave up 1 base and J gave up 13 bases; unmatched junction bases: 7. CDR3 loop: CASSLGRTGGPLHF. As DNA, the CDR3 is TGTGCCAGCAGCTTAGGTAGGACAGGCGGCCCCCTCCACTTT. Looking up the rest from reference TRBV7-2 and TRBJ1-6 gives the full variable domain: GAGVSQSPSNKVTEKGKDVELRCDPISGHTALYWYRQSLGQGLEFLIYFQGNSAPDKSGLPSDRFSAERTGGSVSTLTIQRTQQEDSAVYLCASSLGRTGGPLHFGNGTRLTVT.